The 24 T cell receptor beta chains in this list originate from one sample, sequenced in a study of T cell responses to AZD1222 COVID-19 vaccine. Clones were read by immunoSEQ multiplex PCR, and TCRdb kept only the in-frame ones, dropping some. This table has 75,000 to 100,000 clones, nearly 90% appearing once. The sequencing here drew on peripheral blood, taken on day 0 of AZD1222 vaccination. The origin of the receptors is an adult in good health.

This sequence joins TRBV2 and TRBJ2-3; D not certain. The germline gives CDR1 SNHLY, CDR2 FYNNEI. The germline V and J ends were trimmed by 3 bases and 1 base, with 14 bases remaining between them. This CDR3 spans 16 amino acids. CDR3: CASSDTFRRGTDTQYF. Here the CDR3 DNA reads TGTGCCAGCAGTGATACCTTTCGACGAGGCACAGATACGCAGTATTTT. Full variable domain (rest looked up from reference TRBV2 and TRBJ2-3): EPEVTQTPSHQVTQMGQEVILRCVPISNHLYFYWYRQILGQKVEFLVSFYNNEISEKSEIFDDQFSVERPDGSNFTLKIRSTKLEDSAMYFCASSDTFRRGTDTQYFGPGTRLTVL.

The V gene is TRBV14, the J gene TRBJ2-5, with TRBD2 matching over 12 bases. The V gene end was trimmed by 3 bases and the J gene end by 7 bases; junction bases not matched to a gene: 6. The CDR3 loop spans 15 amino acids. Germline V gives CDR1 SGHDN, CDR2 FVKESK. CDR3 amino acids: CASSQTGLAGWTQYF. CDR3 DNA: TGTGCCAGCAGCCAGACAGGACTAGCGGGATGGACCCAGTACTTC.

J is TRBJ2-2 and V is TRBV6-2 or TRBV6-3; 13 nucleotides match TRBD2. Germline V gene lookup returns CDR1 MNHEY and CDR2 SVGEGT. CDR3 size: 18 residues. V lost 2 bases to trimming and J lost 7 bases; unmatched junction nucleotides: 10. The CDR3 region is CASSYIGLAGVIGGELFF. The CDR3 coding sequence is TGTGCCAGCAGTTACATCGGACTAGCGGGAGTTATAGGCGGGGAGCTGTTTTTT.

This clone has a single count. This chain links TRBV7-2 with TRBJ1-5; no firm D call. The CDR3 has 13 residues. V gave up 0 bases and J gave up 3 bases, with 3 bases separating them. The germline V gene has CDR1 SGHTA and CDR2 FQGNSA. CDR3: CASSLASNQPQHF. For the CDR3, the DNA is TGTGCCAGCAGCTTAGCTTCCAATCAGCCCCAGCATTTT.

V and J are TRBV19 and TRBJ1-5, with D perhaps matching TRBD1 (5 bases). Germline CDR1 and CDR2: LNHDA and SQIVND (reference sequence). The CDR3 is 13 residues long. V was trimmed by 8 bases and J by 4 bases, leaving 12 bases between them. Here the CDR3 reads CASRQKINQPQHF. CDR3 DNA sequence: TGTGCCAGTCGACAGAAGATTAATCAGCCCCAGCATTTT.

CDR3 protein: CASSGLAGDRDTQYF. DNA of the CDR3: TGTGCCAGCAGCGGACTAGCGGGAGATAGAGATACGCAGTATTTT. The chain links TRBV6-5 to TRBJ2-3, with 13 bases that match TRBD2. The CDR3 spans 15 residues. Germline values: CDR1 MNHEY, CDR2 SVGAGI. The V gene end was trimmed by 6 bases and the J gene end by 5 bases; junction bases not matched to a gene: 5.

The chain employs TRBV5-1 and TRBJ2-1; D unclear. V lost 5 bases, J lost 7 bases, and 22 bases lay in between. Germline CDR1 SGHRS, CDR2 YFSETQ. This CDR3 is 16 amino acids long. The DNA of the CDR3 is TGCGCCAGCAGTCGTGACCGGTCGTTAATTATGAATGAGCAGTTCTTC. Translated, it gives CASSRDRSLIMNEQFF.

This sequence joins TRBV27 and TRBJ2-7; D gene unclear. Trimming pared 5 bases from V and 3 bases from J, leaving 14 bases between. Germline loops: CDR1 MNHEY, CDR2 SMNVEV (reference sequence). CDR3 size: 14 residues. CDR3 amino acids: CASSPRPLLYEQYF. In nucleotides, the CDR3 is TGTGCCAGCAGTCCACGACCTCTCCTCTACGAGCAGTACTTC.

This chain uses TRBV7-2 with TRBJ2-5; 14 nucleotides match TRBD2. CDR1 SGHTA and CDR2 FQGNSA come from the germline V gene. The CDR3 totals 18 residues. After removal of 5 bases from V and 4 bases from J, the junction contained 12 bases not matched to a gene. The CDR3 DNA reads TGTGCCAGCAGCCTGACGGGACTAGCGGGAGAAGGGGCAGAGACCCAGTACTTC. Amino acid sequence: CASSLTGLAGEGAETQYF.

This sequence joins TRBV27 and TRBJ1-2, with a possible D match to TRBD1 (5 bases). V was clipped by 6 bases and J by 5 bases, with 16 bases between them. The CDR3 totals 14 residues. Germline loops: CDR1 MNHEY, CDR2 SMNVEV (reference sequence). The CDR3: CASSQGVATYGYTF. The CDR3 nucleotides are TGTGCCAGCAGCCAAGGGGTGGCAACGTATGGCTACACCTTC.

The CDR3 region is CASSFYAAGLNSPLHF. As DNA, the CDR3 is TGTGCCAGCAGCTTTTACGCGGCAGGGCTCAATTCACCCCTCCACTTT. The gene calls are TRBV11-2 and TRBJ1-6, with D tentatively TRBD1 (5 bases). Germline lookup yields CDR1 SGHAT and CDR2 FQNNGV. The CDR3 is made up of 16 amino acids. V was trimmed by 3 bases and J by 7 bases, leaving 16 bases between them.

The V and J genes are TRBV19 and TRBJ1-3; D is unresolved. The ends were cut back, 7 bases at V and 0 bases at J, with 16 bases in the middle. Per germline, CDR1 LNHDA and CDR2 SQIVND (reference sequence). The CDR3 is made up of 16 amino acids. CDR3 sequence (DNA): TGTGCCAGTAATCCGAATTCACCTTCCTCTGGAAACACCATATATTTT. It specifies CASNPNSPSSGNTIYF.

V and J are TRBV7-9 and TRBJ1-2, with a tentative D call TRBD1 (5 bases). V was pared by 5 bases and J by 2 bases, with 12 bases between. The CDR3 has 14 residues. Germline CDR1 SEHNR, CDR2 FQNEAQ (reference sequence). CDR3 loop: CASSPTWGNYGYTF. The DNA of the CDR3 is TGTGCCAGCAGCCCTACCTGGGGGAACTATGGCTACACCTTC.

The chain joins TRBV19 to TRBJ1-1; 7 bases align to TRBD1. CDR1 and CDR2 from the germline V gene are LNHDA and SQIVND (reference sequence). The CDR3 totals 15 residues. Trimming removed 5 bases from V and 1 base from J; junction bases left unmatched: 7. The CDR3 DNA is TGTGCCAGTAGTTTCAGACAGGGAGGGAACACTGAAGCTTTCTTT. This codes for CASSFRQGGNTEAFF.

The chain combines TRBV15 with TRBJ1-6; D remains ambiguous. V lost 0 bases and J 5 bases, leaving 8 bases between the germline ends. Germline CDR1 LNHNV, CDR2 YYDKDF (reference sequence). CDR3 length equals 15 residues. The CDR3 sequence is CATSRDRGDNSPLHF. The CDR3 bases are TGTGCCACCAGCAGAGATCGGGGTGATAATTCACCCCTCCACTTT. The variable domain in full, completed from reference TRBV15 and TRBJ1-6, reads DAMVIQNPRYQVTQFGKPVTLSCSQTLNHNVMYWYQQKSSQAPKLLFHYYDKDFNNEADTPDNFQSRRPNTSFCFLDIRSPGLGDTAMYLCATSRDRGDNSPLHFGNGTRLTVT.

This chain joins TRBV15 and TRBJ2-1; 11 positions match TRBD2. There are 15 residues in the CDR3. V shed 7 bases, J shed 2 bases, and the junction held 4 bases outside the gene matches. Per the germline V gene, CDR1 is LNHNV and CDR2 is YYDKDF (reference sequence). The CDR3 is CATNPTSGTYNEQFF. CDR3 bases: TGTGCCACCAACCCGACTAGCGGGACCTACAATGAGCAGTTCTTC.

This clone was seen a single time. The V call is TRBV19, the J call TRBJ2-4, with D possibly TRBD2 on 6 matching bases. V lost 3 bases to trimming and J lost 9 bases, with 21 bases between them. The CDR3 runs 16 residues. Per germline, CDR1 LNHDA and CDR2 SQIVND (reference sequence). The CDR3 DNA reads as TGTGCCAGTAGTATCTCGGGACTTTGGGCCTACAGCATTCAGTACTTC. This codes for CASSISGLWAYSIQYF.

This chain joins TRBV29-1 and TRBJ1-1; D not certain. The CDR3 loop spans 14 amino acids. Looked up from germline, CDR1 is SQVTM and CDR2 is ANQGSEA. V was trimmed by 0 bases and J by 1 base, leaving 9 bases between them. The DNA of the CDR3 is TGCAGCGTTGAAGAGCTAAACAGGAACACTGAAGCTTTCTTT. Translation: CSVEELNRNTEAFF.

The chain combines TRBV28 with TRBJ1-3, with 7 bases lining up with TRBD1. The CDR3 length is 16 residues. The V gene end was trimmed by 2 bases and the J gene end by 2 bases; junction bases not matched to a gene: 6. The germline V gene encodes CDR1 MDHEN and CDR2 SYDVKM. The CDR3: CASSLGARGAGNTIYF. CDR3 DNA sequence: TGTGCCAGCAGTTTAGGGGCCAGGGGGGCTGGAAACACCATATATTTT. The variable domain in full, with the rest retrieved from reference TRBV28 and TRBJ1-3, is DVKVTQSSRYLVKRTGEKVFLECVQDMDHENMFWYRQDPGLGLRLIYFSYDVKMKEKGDIPEGYSVSREKKERFSLILESASTNQTSMYLCASSLGARGAGNTIYFGEGSWLTVV.

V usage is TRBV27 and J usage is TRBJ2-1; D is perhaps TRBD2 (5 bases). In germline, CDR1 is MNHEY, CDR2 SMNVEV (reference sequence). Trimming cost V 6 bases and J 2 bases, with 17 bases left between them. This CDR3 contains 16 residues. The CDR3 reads CASRTRRSGAYNEQFF. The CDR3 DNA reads TGTGCCAGCAGGACCCGAAGGAGCGGAGCCTACAATGAGCAGTTCTTC.

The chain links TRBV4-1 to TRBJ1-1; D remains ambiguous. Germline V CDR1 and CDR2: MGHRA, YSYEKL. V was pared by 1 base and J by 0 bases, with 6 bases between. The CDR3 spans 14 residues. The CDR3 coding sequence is TGCGCCAGCAGCCAAGGGACGTTGAACACTGAAGCTTTCTTT. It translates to CASSQGTLNTEAFF.

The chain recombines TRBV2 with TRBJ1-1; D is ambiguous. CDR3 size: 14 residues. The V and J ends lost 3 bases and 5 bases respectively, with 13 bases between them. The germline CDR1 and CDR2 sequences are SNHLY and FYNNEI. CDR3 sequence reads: CASSDFPGRTEAFF. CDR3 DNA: TGTGCCAGCAGTGATTTTCCGGGAAGGACTGAAGCTTTCTTT.

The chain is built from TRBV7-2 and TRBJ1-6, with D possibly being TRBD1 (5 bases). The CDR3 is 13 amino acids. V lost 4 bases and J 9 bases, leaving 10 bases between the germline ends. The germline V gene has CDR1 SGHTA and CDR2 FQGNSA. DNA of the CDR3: TGTGCCAGCAGCTGGGACCGAATTTCACCCCTCCACTTT. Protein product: CASSWDRISPLHF.

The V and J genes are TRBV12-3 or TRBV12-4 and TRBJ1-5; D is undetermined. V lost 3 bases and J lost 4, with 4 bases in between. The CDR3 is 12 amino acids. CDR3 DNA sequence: TGTGCCAGCAGTTTCGTTAATCAGCCCCAGCATTTT. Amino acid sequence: CASSFVNQPQHF.